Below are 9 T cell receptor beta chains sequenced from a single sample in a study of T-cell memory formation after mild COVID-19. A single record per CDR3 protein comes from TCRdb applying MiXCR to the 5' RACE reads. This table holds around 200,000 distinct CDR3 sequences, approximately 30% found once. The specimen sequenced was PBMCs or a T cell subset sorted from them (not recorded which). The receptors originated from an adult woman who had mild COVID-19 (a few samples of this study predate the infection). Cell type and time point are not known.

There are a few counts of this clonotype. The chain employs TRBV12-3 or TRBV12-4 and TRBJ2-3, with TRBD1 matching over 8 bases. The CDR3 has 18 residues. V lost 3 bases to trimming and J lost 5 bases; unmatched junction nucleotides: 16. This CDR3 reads CASSFPGGGKERIDTQYF. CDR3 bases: TGTGCCAGCAGTTTTCCAGGGGGCGGTAAGGAGCGGATAGATACGCAGTATTTT.

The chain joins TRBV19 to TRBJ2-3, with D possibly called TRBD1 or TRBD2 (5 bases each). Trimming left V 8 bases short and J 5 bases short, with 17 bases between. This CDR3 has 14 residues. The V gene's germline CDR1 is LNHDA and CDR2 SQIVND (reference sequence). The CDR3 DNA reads TGTGCCAGTCGGGGTAACGGGGCGGGAGATACGCAGTATTTT. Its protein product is CASRGNGAGDTQYF.

CDR3 nucleotides: TGCAGTGCTAGAGTTTTAGGGGGAAGGGAGCAGTTCTTC. Protein product: CSARVLGGREQFF. The chain uses TRBV20-1 and TRBJ2-1; perhaps TRBD1 as D (6 bases). Germline values: CDR1 DFQATT, CDR2 SNEGSKA (reference sequence). V was cut by 1 base and J by 10 bases, with 14 bases left in between. The CDR3 has 13 amino acids.

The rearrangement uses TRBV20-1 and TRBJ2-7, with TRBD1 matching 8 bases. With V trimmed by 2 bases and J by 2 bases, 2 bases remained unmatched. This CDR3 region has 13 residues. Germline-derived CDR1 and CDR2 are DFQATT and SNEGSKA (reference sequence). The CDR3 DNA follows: TGCAGTGCTAGAACGGACAGGGCCTACGAGCAGTACTTC. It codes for CSARTDRAYEQYF.

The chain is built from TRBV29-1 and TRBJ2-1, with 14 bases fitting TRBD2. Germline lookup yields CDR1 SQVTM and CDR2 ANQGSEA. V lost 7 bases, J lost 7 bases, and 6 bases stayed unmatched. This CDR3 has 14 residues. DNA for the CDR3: TGCAGCGCCCTGACTAGCGGGGGGGTGAATGAGCAGTTCTTC. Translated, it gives CSALTSGGVNEQFF.

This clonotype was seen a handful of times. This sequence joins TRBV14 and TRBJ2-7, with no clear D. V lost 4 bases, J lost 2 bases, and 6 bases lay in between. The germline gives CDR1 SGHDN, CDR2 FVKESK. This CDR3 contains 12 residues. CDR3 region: CASSPAAYEQYF. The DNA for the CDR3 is TGTGCCAGCAGCCCGGCGGCCTACGAGCAGTACTTC.

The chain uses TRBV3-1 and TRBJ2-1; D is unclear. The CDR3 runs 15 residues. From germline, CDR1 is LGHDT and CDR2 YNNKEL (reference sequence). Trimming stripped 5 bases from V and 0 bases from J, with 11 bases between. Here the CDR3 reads CASSSQALSYNEQFF. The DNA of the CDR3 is TGTGCCAGCAGCTCCCAAGCCCTCTCCTACAATGAGCAGTTCTTC.

CDR3 bases: TGTGCCAGCACCAAGCAGGGTTACAATGAGCAGTTCTTC. Translating gives CASTKQGYNEQFF. The rearrangement uses TRBV5-5 and TRBJ2-1; D might be TRBD1 (5 bases). Trimming cost V 6 bases and J 4 bases, with 11 bases left between them. The CDR3 sequence is 13 residues long. The germline V gene has CDR1 SGHKS and CDR2 YYEKEE (reference sequence).

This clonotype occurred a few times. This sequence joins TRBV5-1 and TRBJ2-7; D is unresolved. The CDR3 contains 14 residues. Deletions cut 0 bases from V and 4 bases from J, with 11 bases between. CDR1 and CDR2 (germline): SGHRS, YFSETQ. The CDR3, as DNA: TGCGCCAGCAGCTTGGAGCAGCCTATTTACGAGCAGTACTTC. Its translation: CASSLEQPIYEQYF.